Presented here are 9 T cell receptor beta chains from one specimen sequenced in a study of cytomegalovirus exposure and HLA in healthy donors (dated 2017 in TCRdb). The library was made by the immunoSEQ multiplex PCR assay. The immuneACCESS repertoire file appears here via TCRdb, limited to in-frame rearrangements. These files lack a portion of the clones; in checked studies, under half of the deficit traces to unresolved V genes, and the cause of the others is not known. For this sample the table gives about 240,000 clones, of which about 86% were detected only once. The ten largest clones add up to about 1.2% of the sample. The sample consisted of PBMCs. These receptors all come from a woman aged 25 to 39 in good health and CMV-seropositive.

V is TRBV19 and J is TRBJ2-4; D call uncertain. CDR1 and CDR2 from the germline V gene are LNHDA and SQIVND (reference sequence). Trimming took 3 bases from V and 12 from J, leaving 15 bases between them. The CDR3 loop spans 13 amino acids. CDR3 in amino acids: CASSIDSPTTQYF. Here the CDR3 DNA reads TGTGCCAGTAGTATTGACTCACCCACCACTCAGTACTTC.

The rearrangement links TRBV11-2 to TRBJ2-3, with a possible D match to TRBD1 (6 bases). Per germline, CDR1 SGHAT and CDR2 FQNNGV. CDR3 size: 14 residues. V was shortened by 5 bases and J by 0 bases, with 9 bases between the two germline ends. CDR3 amino acids: CASSTTGSTDTQYF. The DNA of the CDR3 is TGTGCCAGCAGCACCACAGGGAGCACAGATACGCAGTATTTT.

The gene calls are TRBV19 and TRBJ2-2, with D possibly matching TRBD2 (6 bases). This CDR3 region has 16 residues. CDR1 is LNHDA, CDR2 SQIVND, per germline (reference sequence). V lost 5 bases, J lost 2 bases, and 15 bases lay in between. The CDR3 bases are TGTGCCAGTAGTTTTACCGGGACTTTTAACACCGGGGAGCTGTTTTTT. Its translation: CASSFTGTFNTGELFF.

The CDR3 protein is CASSRRQGRGTSGRNEQFF. The CDR3 coding sequence is TGTGCCAGCAGCCGTAGACAGGGCAGGGGGACTAGCGGGAGAAATGAGCAGTTCTTC. The chain has TRBV5-4 and TRBJ2-1; 14 bases agree with TRBD2. V dropped 4 bases and J dropped 7; count of bases not matched to a gene: 16. The CDR3 loop spans 19 amino acids. Per the germline V gene, CDR1 is SGHNT and CDR2 is YYREEE (reference sequence).

In this sample, this clone turned up a few times. CDR3 nucleotide sequence: TGCAGCGTTGAGCTGAGATTGAACACTGAAGCTTTCTTT. Translating it yields CSVELRLNTEAFF. The chain carries TRBV29-1 and TRBJ1-1; D remains ambiguous. This CDR3 is built from 13 residues. Germline lookup yields CDR1 SQVTM and CDR2 ANQGSEA. The V end was cut by 3 bases, the J end by 0 bases, with 8 bases between.

The chain joins TRBV6-6 to TRBJ1-1; D uncertain. Germline assignment: CDR1 MNHNY and CDR2 SVGAGI (reference sequence). V shed 2 bases and J shed 3 bases, with 13 bases lying between them. This CDR3 has 15 amino acids. In DNA, the CDR3 is TGTGCCAGCAGTTACACGGCAGGAGGATACACTGAAGCTTTCTTT. This translates into CASSYTAGGYTEAFF.

This chain joins TRBV28 and TRBJ1-5; 7 bases match TRBD1. The CDR3 is 15 amino acids. Trimming removed 3 bases from V and 5 bases from J; junction bases left unmatched: 7. The germline gives CDR1 MDHEN, CDR2 SYDVKM. The CDR3 protein is CASSFGGQFDQPQHF. As DNA, the CDR3 is TGTGCCAGCAGTTTCGGGGGACAGTTTGATCAGCCCCAGCATTTT.

The rearrangement links TRBV9 to TRBJ2-7, with D perhaps TRBD1 (6 bases). The CDR3 is made up of 15 amino acids. V dropped 0 bases and J dropped 3 bases, with 13 bases sitting between them. In germline, CDR1 is SGDLS, CDR2 YYNGEE. CDR3 in DNA: TGTGCCAGCAGCGTAGGTGGCAGGGGAATCTACGAGCAGTACTTC. This gives the protein CASSVGGRGIYEQYF.

The J gene is TRBJ1-3, the V gene TRBV7-9; D is undetermined. Germline V gene data show CDR1 as SEHNR and CDR2 as FQNEAQ (reference sequence). This CDR3 region has 14 residues. V was trimmed by 2 bases and J by 3 bases, leaving 8 bases between them. CDR3 sequence (DNA): TGTGCCAGCAGCTTAATAACAGTTGGAAACACCATATATTTT. This translates into CASSLITVGNTIYF.